This T cell receptor beta chain stems from a study of cytomegalovirus exposure and HLA in healthy donors. The CDR3 covers 17 residues. V lost 1 base and J lost 0, with 14 bases in between. Germline V CDR1 and CDR2: SGHTA, FQGNSA. The study's findings and limits: Data from an earlier analysis indicated that most TCR beta V segments were productive either about 87% or about 30% of the time. A few CMV-associated chains proved CMV antigen-specific in vitro.

Primers: 60 Vbeta forward and 13 Jbeta reverse. Clones were sequenced by immunoSEQ multiplex PCR, and TCRdb holds only the in-frame ones, with some missing. The sample gives approximately 180,000 clones, roughly 13% of which show up once; approximately 7.8% is in the top ten. In regard to this clone: Its target is unknown.

Sequenced sample: PBMCs. The chain combines TRBV7-2 with TRBJ2-3; D may be TRBD2 (5 bases). This clonotype originated in a man aged 45-65 years in good health and CMV-seropositive. CDR3 region: CASSLEFTRRSTDTQYF. The CDR3 DNA reads as TGTGCCAGCAGCTTAGAGTTTACTAGAAGAAGCACAGATACGCAGTATTTT.